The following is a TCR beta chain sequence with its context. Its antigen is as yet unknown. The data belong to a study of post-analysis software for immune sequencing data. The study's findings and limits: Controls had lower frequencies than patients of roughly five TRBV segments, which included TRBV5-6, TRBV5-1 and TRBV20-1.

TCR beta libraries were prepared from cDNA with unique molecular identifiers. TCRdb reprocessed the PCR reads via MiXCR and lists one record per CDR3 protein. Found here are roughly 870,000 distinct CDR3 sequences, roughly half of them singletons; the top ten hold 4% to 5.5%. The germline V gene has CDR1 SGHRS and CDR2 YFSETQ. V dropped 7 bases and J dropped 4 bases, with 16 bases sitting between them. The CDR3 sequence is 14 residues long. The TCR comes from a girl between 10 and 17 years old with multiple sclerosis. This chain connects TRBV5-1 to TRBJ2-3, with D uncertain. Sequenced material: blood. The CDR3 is CASVKTEAPDTQYF. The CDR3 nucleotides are TGCGCCAGCGTGAAGACTGAAGCCCCAGATACGCAGTATTTT. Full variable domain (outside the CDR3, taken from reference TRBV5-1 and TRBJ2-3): KAGVTQTPRYLIKTRGQQVTLSCSPISGHRSVSWYQQTPGQGLQFLFEYFSETQRNKGNFPGRFSGRQFSNSRSEMNVSTLELGDSALYLCASVKTEAPDTQYFGPGTRLTVL.